This T cell receptor beta chain was sequenced during a study of OX40 agonist ivuxolimab in advanced cancers. Across the study: Dosing consisted of intravenous ivuxolimab at 0.01 to 10 mg/kg every 2 weeks.

Profiled with immunoSEQ multiplex PCR; TCRdb holds only in-frame clones, not every one. The sample contains about 77,000 clones, just over 85% of which appear only once. The CDR3 spans 15 residues. Germline lookup yields CDR1 SNHLY and CDR2 FYNNEI. Trimming took 5 bases from V and 5 from J, leaving 16 bases between them. Exclusion of a patient followed from autoimmune disease history or systemic immunosuppression. Sequenced material: CD4+ or CD8+ T cells sorted from blood, taken in a trial of the OX40 agonist ivuxolimab. The chain couples TRBV2 to TRBJ2-1, with a weak D call TRBD2 (5 bases). The clonotype originates from an adult with an advanced solid tumor such as melanoma, head and neck, liver or kidney cancer. CDR3 sequence reads: CASSRTGITNNEQFF. CDR3 in DNA: TGTGCCAGCAGTCGAACCGGGATTACCAACAATGAGCAGTTCTTC.